This TCR beta chain was profiled in a study of cytomegalovirus exposure and HLA in healthy donors. Whole-study findings and limits: Cytomegalovirus status was reportedly diagnosed by the classifier with high specificity and sensitivity.

Notes on this clone: The antigen is undetermined.

Per the germline V gene, CDR1 is LNHDA and CDR2 is SQIVND (reference sequence). The CDR3 covers 14 residues. V was trimmed by 5 bases and J by 2 bases, leaving 10 bases between them. TCRdb's table, derived via immunoSEQ multiplex PCR, lists solely in-frame clones and lacks some. The sample lists about 190,000 clones, approximately 88% occurring once. The V and J genes are TRBV19 and TRBJ1-5; no clear D gene. The receptor comes from a man aged 18 to 35 in good health and CMV-seropositive. Sequencing input: PBMCs. CDR3: CASSFQVGNQPQHF. DNA of the CDR3: TGTGCCAGTAGTTTCCAGGTAGGCAATCAGCCCCAGCATTTT.